This T cell receptor (beta chain) was identified in a study of T cell changes during pregnancy in multiple sclerosis. This clone appeared a few times. TCRdb's table, derived via immunoSEQ multiplex PCR, lists solely in-frame clones and lacks some. This table holds more than 15,000 clones, 75% to 85% found once. The sample consisted of CD8+ T cells from peripheral blood mononuclear cells, taken after pregnancy. This receptor was identified in a female donor in good health, enrolled as a control in a pregnancy study.

The CDR3 is CASSVGDSYNEQFF. The DNA for the CDR3 is TGTGCCAGCAGCGTAGGGGACAGCTACAATGAGCAGTTCTTC. The V call is TRBV9, the J call TRBJ2-1; 7 nucleotides agree with TRBD1. The germline V gene has CDR1 SGDLS and CDR2 YYNGEE. The CDR3 spans 14 residues. Unmatched junction bases numbered 0, after V lost 0 bases and J lost 3 bases.